One sample yielded the 12 T cell receptor beta chains listed below, sequenced in a study of blood T cell repertoires in COVID-19. Method: immunoSEQ multiplex PCR; TCRdb's copy keeps in-frame clones and lacks some. Of roughly 290,000 clones in the sample, approximately 84% are singletons; the top ten hold 15% to 17%. Sequencing was carried out using peripheral blood. The origin of the receptors is a person aged 65-85 years with COVID-19, enrolled during active disease.

The chain couples TRBV7-8 to TRBJ1-4; D unresolved. The germline CDR1 and CDR2 sequences are SGHVS and FQNEAQ. V was pared by 3 bases and J by 5 bases, with 10 bases between. This CDR3 is 14 amino acids long. In nucleotides, the CDR3 is TGTGCCAGCAGCTTTGTTGAGTGGAATGAAAAACTGTTTTTT. Its protein product is CASSFVEWNEKLFF.

The chain has TRBV2 and TRBJ2-5; 7 bases match TRBD1. The CDR3 consists of 13 residues. Germline CDR1 SNHLY, CDR2 FYNNEI. V gave up 9 bases and J gave up 1 base; unmatched junction bases: 5. The CDR3 DNA is TGTGCCAGTCAAACAGGGGCCCAAGAGACCCAGTACTTC. It codes for CASQTGAQETQYF. Filled out from reference TRBV2 and TRBJ2-5, the complete variable domain reads EPEVTQTPSHQVTQMGQEVILRCVPISNHLYFYWYRQILGQKVEFLVSFYNNEISEKSEIFDDQFSVERPDGSNFTLKIRSTKLEDSAMYFCASQTGAQETQYFGPGTRLLVL.

There are many counts of this clone. The chain links TRBV2 to TRBJ1-6; D is perhaps TRBD1 (5 bases). The germline V gene has CDR1 SNHLY and CDR2 FYNNEI. This CDR3 region has 13 residues. Between the trimmed V and J ends, which lost 7 bases and 2 bases, there was a span of 6 bases. CDR3 DNA: TGTGCCAGCATGACAGCCTATAATTCACCCCTCCACTTT. It encodes CASMTAYNSPLHF.

The chain employs TRBV7-9 and TRBJ1-4, with 8 bases lining up with TRBD1. V lost 5 bases and J lost 7; bases outside the gene matches: 3. The V gene's germline CDR1 is SEHNR and CDR2 FQNEAQ (reference sequence). The CDR3 contains 13 residues. The CDR3 DNA reads TGTGCCAGCAGCCCTGACAGGGGTGAAAAACTGTTTTTT. This translates into CASSPDRGEKLFF.

The genes are TRBV6-4 and TRBJ1-6; D is uncertain. Germline V gene lookup returns CDR1 MRHNA and CDR2 SNTAGT. The CDR3 length is 15 residues. V lost 3 bases and J 7 bases, leaving 13 bases between the germline ends. The CDR3 coding sequence is TGTGCCAGCAGTGAAGCCAGGACTCTAAATTCACCCCTCCACTTT. It yields the protein CASSEARTLNSPLHF.

The chain joins TRBV5-6 to TRBJ2-7, with 9 nucleotides matching TRBD1. The CDR3 sequence is 14 residues long. The ends lost 0 bases at V and 4 bases at J; junction bases unmatched: 2. Germline V gene sequence: CDR1 SGHDT, CDR2 YYEEEE. The CDR3 DNA follows: TGTGCCAGCAGCTTGGGACAGGGGGTGTACGAGCAGTACTTC. Amino acids: CASSLGQGVYEQYF.

V usage is TRBV18 and J usage is TRBJ2-3, with 12 positions matching TRBD2. Germline loops: CDR1 KGHSH, CDR2 LQKENI. The CDR3 is 15 residues long. With 4 bases clipped from V and 7 bases from J, the junction kept 6 bases outside the gene matches. This chain's CDR3 is CASSLSSGRGHTQYF. Here the CDR3 DNA reads TGTGCCAGCTCACTTTCTAGCGGGAGGGGACATACGCAGTATTTT.

This chain links TRBV6-6 with TRBJ2-3; TRBD2 agrees at 7 bases. This CDR3 spans 14 amino acids. CDR1 MNHNY and CDR2 SVGAGI come from the germline V gene (reference sequence). Losses at the gene ends were 5 bases for V and 6 bases for J; bases not matched to a gene: 8. The CDR3 sequence: CASSTQLLADTQYF. Here the CDR3 DNA reads TGTGCCAGCAGTACCCAATTACTAGCGGATACGCAGTATTTT.

As DNA, the CDR3 is TGTGCCAGCAGTTTTCCAACAGGGCTAGACGAGCAGTTCTTC. This sequence encodes CASSFPTGLDEQFF. The V call is TRBV28, the J call TRBJ2-1; D might be TRBD1 (6 bases). The CDR3 contains 14 residues. V was cut by 3 bases and J by 10 bases, with 16 bases left in between. CDR1 is MDHEN and CDR2 is SYDVKM in the germline V gene.

The V call is TRBV19, the J call TRBJ2-7; TRBD2 might be the D (6 bases). The CDR3 is 15 residues long. The ends were cut back, 7 bases at V and 3 bases at J, with 19 bases in the middle. Germline CDR1 reads LNHDA; CDR2 reads SQIVND (reference sequence). This CDR3 is CASTPSPGLYYEQYF. The DNA of the CDR3 is TGTGCCAGTACCCCCTCTCCGGGACTGTACTACGAGCAGTACTTC.

V usage is TRBV6-6 and J usage is TRBJ2-3; 9 bases fit TRBD2. J lost 0 bases, V lost 6 bases, and 19 bases had no gene match. The length of the CDR3 is 20 residues. Per the germline V gene, CDR1 is MNHNY and CDR2 is SVGAGI (reference sequence). CDR3 sequence: CASRRKGYRLAVTSTDTQYF. The CDR3, as DNA: TGTGCCAGCAGGCGAAAGGGCTACAGACTAGCGGTAACTAGCACAGATACGCAGTATTTT.

The chain carries TRBV9 and TRBJ2-7; possible D gene TRBD2, 6 bases. From germline, CDR1 is SGDLS and CDR2 YYNGEE. CDR3 length: 13 residues. Trimming stripped 4 bases from V and 2 bases from J, with 10 bases between. This CDR3 is CASSPSVAYEQYF. The CDR3 DNA sequence: TGTGCCAGCAGCCCTAGCGTGGCCTACGAGCAGTACTTC.